These 27 T cell receptor beta chains were sequenced from one sample in a study of beta chain features in type 1 diabetes. cDNA synthesis used the whole RNA isolate, giving expressed TCRB sequences. The assay was immunoSEQ multiplex PCR, and TCRdb's table has in-frame clones only and misses some. This sample has some 360,000 clones, with about 20% found just once. The sample taken for sequencing was naive CD4+ T cells from blood. Every receptor here comes from a woman aged 18-35 years in good health.

This clone has more than one count but fewer than ten. An end of the junction does not agree with germline; a read error may underlie this. The CDR3 bases are TGTGCTAGCAGCCCACAGGGGGCGAACCAAGAGACCCAGTACTTC. Translation: CASSPQGANQETQYF. V usage is TRBV7-7 and J usage is TRBJ2-5; TRBD1 matches at 9 bases. The CDR3 extends over 15 amino acids. Germline-derived CDR1 and CDR2 are SSHAT and FNYEAQ (reference sequence).

This clone was seen more than once but under ten times. The rearrangement links TRBV5-6 to TRBJ2-4; tentatively, D is TRBD1 (6 bases). Looked up from germline, CDR1 is SGHDT and CDR2 is YYEEEE. There are 12 residues in the CDR3. V lost 3 bases, J lost 5 bases, and 6 bases lay in between. CDR3 sequence (DNA): TGTGCCAGCAGCTACAGGGAAAACATTCAGTACTTC. Encoded protein: CASSYRENIQYF.

The V gene is TRBV7-9, the J gene TRBJ2-3; TRBD2 matches at 12 bases. The junction had 3 bases not matched to a gene; V was cut back by 1 base and J by 4 bases. Germline-derived CDR1 and CDR2 are SEHNR and FQNEAQ (reference sequence). CDR3 length equals 16 residues. The DNA of the CDR3 is TGTGCCAGCAGCTTAGGACTAGCGGGAGCGTCAGATACGCAGTATTTT. Its translation is CASSLGLAGASDTQYF.

This chain connects TRBV13 to TRBJ2-1; D remains ambiguous. Germline CDR1 and CDR2: PRHDT and FYEKMQ (reference sequence). Trimming left V 1 base short and J 4 bases short, with 8 bases between. The CDR3 runs to 14 residues. The CDR3 sequence: CASSLAGAYNEQFF. For the CDR3, the DNA is TGTGCCAGCAGCTTAGCAGGCGCATACAATGAGCAGTTCTTC.

V and J are TRBV18 and TRBJ2-1; 7 positions agree with TRBD2. The CDR3 totals 14 residues. CDR1 is KGHSH and CDR2 is LQKENI in the germline V gene. J gave up 7 bases and V 0 bases, and 3 bases lay outside the gene matches. The CDR3 DNA follows: TGTGCCAGCTCACCACCGCCTAGCGGTAATGAGCAGTTCTTC. Amino acid sequence: CASSPPPSGNEQFF.

This clone was counted a few times. The chain recombines TRBV14 with TRBJ1-6; no firm D call. The CDR3 has 14 amino acids. The V end was cut by 4 bases, the J end by 7 bases, with 11 bases between. Per germline, CDR1 SGHDN and CDR2 FVKESK. In DNA form, the CDR3 reads TGTGCCAGCAGCCCAACGGGTGGGAATTCACCCCTCCACTTT. Translating gives CASSPTGGNSPLHF.

The V gene is TRBV6-6, the J gene TRBJ1-2, with no clear D. Germline values: CDR1 MNHNY, CDR2 SVGAGI (reference sequence). The CDR3 has 11 residues. Trimming left V 4 bases short and J 5 bases short, with 5 bases between. The CDR3 sequence: CASSFEYGYTF. CDR3 coding DNA: TGTGCCAGCAGTTTCGAGTATGGCTACACCTTC.

This clone has only a few counts. The rearrangement joins TRBV6-1 to TRBJ2-5; D perhaps matches TRBD1 (6 bases). The germline gives CDR1 MNHNS, CDR2 SASEGT. Trimming pared 6 bases from V and 5 bases from J, leaving 13 bases between. The CDR3 extends over 13 amino acids. CDR3 loop: CASRGAFVETQYF. The CDR3 bases are TGTGCCAGCAGGGGGGCCTTCGTGGAGACCCAGTACTTC.

This chain connects TRBV29-1 to TRBJ2-5; TRBD1 might be the D (5 bases). Trimming removed 2 bases at V and 4 bases at J, with 17 bases between. The germline CDR1 and CDR2 sequences are SQVTM and ANQGSEA. There are 15 residues in the CDR3. The chain's CDR3 is CSVERWRSGIETQYF. The CDR3 DNA reads TGCAGCGTTGAAAGATGGAGATCAGGGATAGAGACCCAGTACTTC.

CDR3 region: CATSRDSGHLSGYTF. CDR3 nucleotide sequence: TGTGCCACCAGCAGAGATTCGGGTCACCTATCCGGCTACACCTTC. The chain combines TRBV15 with TRBJ1-2; no firm D call. Trimming removed 0 bases from V and 8 bases from J, with 16 bases in between. The CDR3 loop spans 15 amino acids. The germline CDR1 and CDR2 sequences are LNHNV and YYDKDF (reference sequence).

The chain couples TRBV9 to TRBJ2-1; 7 bases align to TRBD2. V lost 2 bases to trimming and J lost 6 bases; unmatched junction nucleotides: 8. In germline, CDR1 is SGDLS, CDR2 YYNGEE. The CDR3 has 15 amino acids. The CDR3 region is CASSVRDYLSNEQFF. The CDR3 DNA is TGTGCCAGCAGCGTCCGGGACTACCTCTCCAATGAGCAGTTCTTC.

The chain links TRBV7-9 to TRBJ2-7; a weak D match, TRBD1 (6 bases). The V end lost 6 bases, the J end lost 0 bases, and 15 bases lay between the germline ends. Per germline, CDR1 SEHNR and CDR2 FQNEAQ (reference sequence). There are 15 residues in the CDR3. The CDR3 DNA reads TGTGCCAGCAGTTACGCCCAGGGGATCTCCTACGAGCAGTACTTC. Its protein is CASSYAQGISYEQYF. Based on the CDR3 plus reference TRBV7-9 and TRBJ2-7, the full variable domain is DTGVSQNPRHKITKRGQNVTFRCDPISEHNRLYWYRQTLGQGPEFLTYFQNEAQLEKSRLLSDRFSAERPKGSFSTLEIQRTEQGDSAMYLCASSYAQGISYEQYFGPGTRLTVT.

This sequence joins TRBV5-1 and TRBJ2-5; 9 bases fit TRBD1. CDR1 is SGHRS and CDR2 is YFSETQ in the germline V gene. Trimming took 4 bases from V and 1 from J; bases not matched to a gene: 11. The CDR3 is 17 residues long. The CDR3 DNA reads as TGCGCCAGCAGCCCTACCTCCGGGACAGGGACCCAAGAGACCCAGTACTTC. Encoded protein: CASSPTSGTGTQETQYF.

The chain carries TRBV5-4 and TRBJ2-7; the D gene is possibly TRBD1 (6 bases). V was cut by 4 bases and J by 2 bases, with 13 bases left in between. Germline CDR1 is SGHNT and CDR2 is YYREEE (reference sequence). The CDR3 has 14 residues. The CDR3, as DNA: TGTGCCAGCAGCGCCGCCACAGGGACCTACGAGCAGTACTTC. Translation gives CASSAATGTYEQYF.

V gene TRBV6-1 combines with J gene TRBJ2-1; the D gene is possibly TRBD2 (5 bases). Per germline, CDR1 MNHNS and CDR2 SASEGT. V gave up 5 bases and J gave up 6 bases, with 17 bases separating them. The CDR3 contains 15 residues. The chain's CDR3 is CASSWGASGSNEQFF. The CDR3 DNA follows: TGTGCCAGCAGTTGGGGAGCCTCCGGAAGCAATGAGCAGTTCTTC.

In this sample, this clone turned up a few times. The rearrangement joins TRBV9 to TRBJ1-2; no clear D gene. The germline V gene has CDR1 SGDLS and CDR2 YYNGEE. The V end was cut by 0 bases, the J end by 2 bases, with 8 bases between. The CDR3 spans 14 residues. CDR3 amino acids: CASSVGEENYGYTF. CDR3 coding DNA: TGTGCCAGCAGCGTAGGGGAGGAAAACTATGGCTACACCTTC.

This clone was recorded a few times. The chain links TRBV30 to TRBJ1-2, with TRBD1 as a possible D gene (5 bases). The CDR3 is 12 residues long. V was trimmed by 3 bases and J by 4 bases, leaving 9 bases between them. Per germline, CDR1 GTSNPN and CDR2 SVGIG (reference sequence). DNA for the CDR3: TGTGCCTGGAGCCAAACAGGCTATGGCTACACCTTC. Translated: CAWSQTGYGYTF. Drawing the rest from reference TRBV30 and TRBJ1-2, the complete variable domain is SQTIHQWPATLVQPVGSPLSLECTVEGTSNPNLYWYRQAAGRGLQLLFYSVGIGQISSEVPQNLSASRPQDRQFILSSKKLLLSDSGFYLCAWSQTGYGYTFGSGTRLTVV.

Remarks on this clone: The sample holds other DNA sequences that translate to the same CDR3. This chain joins TRBV5-1 and TRBJ1-2; 8 bases map to TRBD1. Germline CDR1 and CDR2: SGHRS and YFSETQ. V was pared by 0 bases and J by 2 bases, with 3 bases of the junction left unmatched. The CDR3 covers 15 residues. The CDR3 is CASSLVGTGNYGYTF. CDR3 bases: TGCGCCAGCAGCTTGGTGGGGACAGGCAACTATGGCTACACCTTC.

As concerns this clone: Its ends do not fully match the called genes, so a read error is possible. The chain employs TRBV7-9 and TRBJ2-1, with 9 bases matching TRBD2. In germline, CDR1 is SEHNR, CDR2 FQNEAQ (reference sequence). The CDR3 extends over 15 amino acids. In DNA, the CDR3 is TGTGCCAGCAATCTGTGGGCTAGCGGGAACAACGAGCAGTTCTTC. It codes for CASNLWASGNNEQFF.

This clone was seen a handful of times. The chain uses TRBV4-1 and TRBJ2-3, with TRBD1 matching over 10 bases. J gave up 4 bases and V 3 bases, and 13 bases lay outside the gene matches. This CDR3 comprises 18 residues. CDR1 and CDR2 from the germline V gene are MGHRA and YSYEKL. This chain's CDR3 is CASSQKRIRDRGPDTQYF. For the CDR3, the DNA is TGCGCCAGCAGCCAGAAGAGAATCCGGGACAGGGGCCCAGATACGCAGTATTTT.

A word on this clone: In the same sample, other DNA sequences code for this CDR3. The genes are TRBV30 and TRBJ1-5; unclear D gene. The ends were cut back, 1 base at V and 4 bases at J, with 8 bases in the middle. The germline V gene encodes CDR1 GTSNPN and CDR2 SVGIG (reference sequence). The CDR3 is made up of 13 amino acids. CDR3 in DNA: TGTGCCTGGAGTGGGGCGGGGAATCAGCCCCAGCATTTT. Protein sequence: CAWSGAGNQPQHF.

This clone was observed a few times. V and J are TRBV18 and TRBJ1-2, with 8 bases fitting TRBD1. CDR3 length: 14 residues. CDR1 is KGHSH, CDR2 LQKENI, per germline. V dropped 2 bases and J dropped 3; count of bases not matched to a gene: 2. This CDR3 reads CASSPSRGHYGYTF. The CDR3 DNA reads TGTGCCAGCTCACCAAGCAGGGGGCACTATGGCTACACCTTC.

The chain carries TRBV4-1 and TRBJ1-2; unclear D gene. Trimming took off 2 bases at V and 8 bases at J, with 18 bases between the two ends. Germline CDR1 is MGHRA and CDR2 is YSYEKL. The CDR3 runs 15 residues. The CDR3 reads CASSQPGNSLPGYTF. The CDR3 DNA sequence: TGCGCCAGCAGCCAACCGGGTAACTCACTCCCGGGCTACACCTTC.

To note about this clone: Other nucleotide sequences from this sample produce the same CDR3. The chain couples TRBV20-1 to TRBJ1-1, with D perhaps matching TRBD1 (6 bases). The CDR3 sequence is 11 residues long. V shed 6 bases and J shed 3 bases, with 8 bases lying between them. The V gene's germline CDR1 is DFQATT and CDR2 SNEGSKA (reference sequence). The CDR3 bases are TGCAGTGCAGGGGGGGACACTGAAGCTTTCTTT. Protein sequence: CSAGGDTEAFF.

The V call is TRBV6-1, the J call TRBJ2-5, with 10 bases that match TRBD2. This CDR3 spans 17 amino acids. Germline V gene data show CDR1 as MNHNS and CDR2 as SASEGT. With V trimmed by 6 bases and J by 5 bases, 15 bases remained unmatched. CDR3 residues: CASSELAGSGKRETQYF. CDR3 bases: TGTGCCAGCAGCGAACTAGCGGGATCGGGCAAGAGGGAGACCCAGTACTTC.

This chain connects TRBV10-3 to TRBJ2-7; unclear D gene. From germline, CDR1 is ENHRY and CDR2 SYGVKD. This CDR3 region has 15 residues. Trimming removed 6 bases at V and 5 bases at J, with 20 bases between. The CDR3 is CAISDFRLQSHEQYF. CDR3 in DNA: TGTGCCATCAGCGACTTCCGATTGCAGTCCCACGAGCAGTACTTC.

This clone was counted a few times. The chain couples TRBV9 to TRBJ2-2; 8 nucleotides align to TRBD1. The CDR3 consists of 17 residues. V lost 3 bases, J lost 6 bases, and 13 bases stayed unmatched. Germline V gene data show CDR1 as SGDLS and CDR2 as YYNGEE. CDR3 sequence reads: CASSDRQGTGTAGELFF. The CDR3 DNA reads TGTGCCAGCAGCGACCGACAGGGGACGGGAACTGCCGGGGAGCTGTTTTTT.